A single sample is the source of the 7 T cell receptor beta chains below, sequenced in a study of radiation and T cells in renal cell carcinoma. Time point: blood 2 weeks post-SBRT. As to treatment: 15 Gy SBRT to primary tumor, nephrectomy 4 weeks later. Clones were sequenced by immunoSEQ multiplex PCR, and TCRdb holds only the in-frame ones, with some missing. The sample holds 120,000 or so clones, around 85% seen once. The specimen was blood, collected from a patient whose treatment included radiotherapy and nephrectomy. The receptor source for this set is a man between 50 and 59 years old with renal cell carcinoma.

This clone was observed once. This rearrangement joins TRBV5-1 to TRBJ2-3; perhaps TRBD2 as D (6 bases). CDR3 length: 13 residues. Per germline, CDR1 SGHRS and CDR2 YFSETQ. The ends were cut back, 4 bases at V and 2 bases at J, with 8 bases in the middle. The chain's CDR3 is CASSGGNTDTQYF. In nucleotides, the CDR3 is TGCGCCAGCAGCGGCGGGAACACAGATACGCAGTATTTT.

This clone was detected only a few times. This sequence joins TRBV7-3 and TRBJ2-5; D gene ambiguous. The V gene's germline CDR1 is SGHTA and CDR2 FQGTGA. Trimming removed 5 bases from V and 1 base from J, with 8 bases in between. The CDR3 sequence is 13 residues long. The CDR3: CASSLLVQETQYF. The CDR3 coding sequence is TGTGCCAGCAGCCTACTGGTCCAAGAGACCCAGTACTTC.

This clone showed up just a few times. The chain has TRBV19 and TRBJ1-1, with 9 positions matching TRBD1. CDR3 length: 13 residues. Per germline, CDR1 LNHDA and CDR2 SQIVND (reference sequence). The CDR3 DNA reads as TGTGCATCCGGACAGGGGTTATCCACTGAAGCTTTCTTT. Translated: CASGQGLSTEAFF.

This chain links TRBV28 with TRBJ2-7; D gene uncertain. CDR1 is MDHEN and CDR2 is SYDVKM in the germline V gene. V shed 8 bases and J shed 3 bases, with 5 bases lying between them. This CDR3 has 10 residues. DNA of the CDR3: TGTGCCAGCGGAGACTACGAGCAGTACTTC. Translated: CASGDYEQYF. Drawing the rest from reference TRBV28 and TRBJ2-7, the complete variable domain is DVKVTQSSRYLVKRTGEKVFLECVQDMDHENMFWYRQDPGLGLRLIYFSYDVKMKEKGDIPEGYSVSREKKERFSLILESASTNQTSMYLCASGDYEQYFGPGTRLTVT.

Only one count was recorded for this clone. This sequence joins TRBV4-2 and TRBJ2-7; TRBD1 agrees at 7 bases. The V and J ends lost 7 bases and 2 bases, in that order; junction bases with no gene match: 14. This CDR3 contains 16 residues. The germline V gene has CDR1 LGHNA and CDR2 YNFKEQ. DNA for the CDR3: TGTGCCAGCACCCGAAAGGTAGGGACAGCCGCCTACGAGCAGTACTTC. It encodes CASTRKVGTAAYEQYF.

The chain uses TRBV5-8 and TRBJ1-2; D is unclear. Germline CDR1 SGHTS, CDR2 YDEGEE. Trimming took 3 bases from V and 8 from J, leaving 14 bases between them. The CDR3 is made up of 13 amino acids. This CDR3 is CASSSGPPAGYTF. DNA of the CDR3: TGTGCCAGCAGCTCTGGGCCTCCGGCCGGCTACACCTTC.

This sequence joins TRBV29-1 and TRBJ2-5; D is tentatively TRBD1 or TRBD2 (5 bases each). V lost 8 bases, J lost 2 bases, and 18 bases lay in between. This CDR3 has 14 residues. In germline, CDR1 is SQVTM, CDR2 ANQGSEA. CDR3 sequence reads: CSTPGTSLQETQYF. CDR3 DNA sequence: TGCAGCACCCCCGGGACCTCGCTACAAGAGACCCAGTACTTC.